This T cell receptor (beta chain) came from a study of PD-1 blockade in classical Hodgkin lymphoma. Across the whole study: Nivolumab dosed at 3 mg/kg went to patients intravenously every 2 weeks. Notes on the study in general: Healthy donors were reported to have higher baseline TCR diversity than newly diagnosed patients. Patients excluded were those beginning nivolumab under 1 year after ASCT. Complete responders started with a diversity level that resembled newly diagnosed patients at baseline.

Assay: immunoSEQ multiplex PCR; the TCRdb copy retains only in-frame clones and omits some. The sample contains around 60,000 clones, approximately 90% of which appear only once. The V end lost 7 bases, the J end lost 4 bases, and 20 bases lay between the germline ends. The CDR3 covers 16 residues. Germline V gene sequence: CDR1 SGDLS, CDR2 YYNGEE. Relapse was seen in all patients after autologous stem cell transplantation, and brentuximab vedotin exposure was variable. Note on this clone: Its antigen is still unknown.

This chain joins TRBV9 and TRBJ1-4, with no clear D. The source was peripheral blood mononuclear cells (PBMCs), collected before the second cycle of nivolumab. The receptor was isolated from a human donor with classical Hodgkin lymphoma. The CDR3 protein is CASPSGSQWGNEKLFF. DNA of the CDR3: TGTGCCAGCCCATCCGGGAGCCAGTGGGGTAATGAAAAACTGTTTTTT. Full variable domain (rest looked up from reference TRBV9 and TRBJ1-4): DSGVTQTPKHLITATGQRVTLRCSPRSGDLSVYWYQQSLDQGLQFLIQYYNGEERAKGNILERFSAQQFPDLHSELNLSSLELGDSALYFCASPSGSQWGNEKLFFGSGTQLSVL.